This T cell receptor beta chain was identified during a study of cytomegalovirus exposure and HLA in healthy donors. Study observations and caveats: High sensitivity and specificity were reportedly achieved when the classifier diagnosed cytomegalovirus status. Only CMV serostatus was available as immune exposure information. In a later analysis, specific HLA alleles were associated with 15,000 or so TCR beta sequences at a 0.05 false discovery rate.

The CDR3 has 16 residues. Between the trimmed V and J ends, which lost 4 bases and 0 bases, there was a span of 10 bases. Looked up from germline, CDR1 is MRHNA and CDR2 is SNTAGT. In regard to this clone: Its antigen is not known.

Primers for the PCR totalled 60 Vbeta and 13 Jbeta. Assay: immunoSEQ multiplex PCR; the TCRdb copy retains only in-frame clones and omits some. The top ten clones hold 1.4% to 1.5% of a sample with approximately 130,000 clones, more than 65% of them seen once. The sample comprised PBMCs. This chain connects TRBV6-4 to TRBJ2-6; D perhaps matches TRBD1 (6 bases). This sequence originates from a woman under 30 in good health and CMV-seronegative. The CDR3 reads CASSALQGSGANVLTF. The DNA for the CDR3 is TGTGCCAGCAGTGCCTTACAGGGCTCTGGGGCCAACGTCCTGACTTTC.